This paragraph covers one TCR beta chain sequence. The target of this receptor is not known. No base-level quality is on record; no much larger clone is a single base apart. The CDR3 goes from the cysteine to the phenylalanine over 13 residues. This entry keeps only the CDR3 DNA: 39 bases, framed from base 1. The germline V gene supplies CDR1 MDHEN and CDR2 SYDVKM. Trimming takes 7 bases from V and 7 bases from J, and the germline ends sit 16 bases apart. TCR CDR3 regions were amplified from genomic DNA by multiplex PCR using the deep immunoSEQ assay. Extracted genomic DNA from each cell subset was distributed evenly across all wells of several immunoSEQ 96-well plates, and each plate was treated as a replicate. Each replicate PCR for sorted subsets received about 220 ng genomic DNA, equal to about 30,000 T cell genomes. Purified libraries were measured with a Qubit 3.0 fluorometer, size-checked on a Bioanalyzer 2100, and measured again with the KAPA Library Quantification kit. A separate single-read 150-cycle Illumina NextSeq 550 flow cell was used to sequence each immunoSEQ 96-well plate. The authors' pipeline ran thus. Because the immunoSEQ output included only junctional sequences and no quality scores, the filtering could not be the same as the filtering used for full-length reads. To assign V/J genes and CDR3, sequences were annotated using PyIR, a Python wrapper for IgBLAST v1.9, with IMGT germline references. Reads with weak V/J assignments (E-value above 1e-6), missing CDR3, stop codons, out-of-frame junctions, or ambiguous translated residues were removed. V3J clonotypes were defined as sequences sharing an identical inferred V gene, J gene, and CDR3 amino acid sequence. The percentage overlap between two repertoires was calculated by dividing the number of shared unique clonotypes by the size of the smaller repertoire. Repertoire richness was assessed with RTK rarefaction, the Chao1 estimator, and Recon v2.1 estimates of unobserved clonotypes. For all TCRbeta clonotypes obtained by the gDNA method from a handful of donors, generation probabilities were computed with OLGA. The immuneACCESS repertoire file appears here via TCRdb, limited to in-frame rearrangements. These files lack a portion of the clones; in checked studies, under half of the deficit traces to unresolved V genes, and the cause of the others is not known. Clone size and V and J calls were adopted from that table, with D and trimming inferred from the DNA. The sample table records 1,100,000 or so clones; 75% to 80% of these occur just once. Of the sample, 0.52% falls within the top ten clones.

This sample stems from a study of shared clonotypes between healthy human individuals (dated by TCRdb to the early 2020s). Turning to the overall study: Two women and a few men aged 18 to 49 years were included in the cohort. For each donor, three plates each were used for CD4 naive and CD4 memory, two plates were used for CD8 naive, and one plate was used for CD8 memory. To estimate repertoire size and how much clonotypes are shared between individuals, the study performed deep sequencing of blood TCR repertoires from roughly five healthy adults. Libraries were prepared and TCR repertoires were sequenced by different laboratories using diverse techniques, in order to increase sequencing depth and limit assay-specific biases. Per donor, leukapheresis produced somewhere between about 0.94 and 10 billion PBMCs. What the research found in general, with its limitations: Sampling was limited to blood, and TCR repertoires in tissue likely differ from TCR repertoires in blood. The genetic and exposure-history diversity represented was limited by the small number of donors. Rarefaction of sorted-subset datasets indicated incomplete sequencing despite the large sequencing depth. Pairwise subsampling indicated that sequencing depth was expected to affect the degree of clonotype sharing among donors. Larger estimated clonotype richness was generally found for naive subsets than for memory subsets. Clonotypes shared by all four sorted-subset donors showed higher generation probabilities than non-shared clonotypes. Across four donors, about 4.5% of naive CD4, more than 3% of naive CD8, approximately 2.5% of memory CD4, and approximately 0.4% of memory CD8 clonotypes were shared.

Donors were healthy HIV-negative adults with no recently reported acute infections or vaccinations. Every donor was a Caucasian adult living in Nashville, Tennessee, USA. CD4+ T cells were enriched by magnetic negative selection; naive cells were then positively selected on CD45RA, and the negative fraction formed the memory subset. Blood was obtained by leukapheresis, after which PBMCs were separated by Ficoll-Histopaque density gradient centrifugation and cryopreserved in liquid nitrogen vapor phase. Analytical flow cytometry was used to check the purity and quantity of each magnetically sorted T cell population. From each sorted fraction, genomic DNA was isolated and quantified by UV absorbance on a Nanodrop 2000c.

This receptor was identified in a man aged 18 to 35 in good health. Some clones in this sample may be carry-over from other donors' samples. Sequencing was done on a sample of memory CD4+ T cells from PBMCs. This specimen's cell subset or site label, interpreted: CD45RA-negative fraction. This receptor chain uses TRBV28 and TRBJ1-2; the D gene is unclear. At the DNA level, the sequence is TGTGCCAGCACCTCCGGGGAGGTGTTTGGCTACACCTTC. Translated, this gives CASTSGEVFGYTF.